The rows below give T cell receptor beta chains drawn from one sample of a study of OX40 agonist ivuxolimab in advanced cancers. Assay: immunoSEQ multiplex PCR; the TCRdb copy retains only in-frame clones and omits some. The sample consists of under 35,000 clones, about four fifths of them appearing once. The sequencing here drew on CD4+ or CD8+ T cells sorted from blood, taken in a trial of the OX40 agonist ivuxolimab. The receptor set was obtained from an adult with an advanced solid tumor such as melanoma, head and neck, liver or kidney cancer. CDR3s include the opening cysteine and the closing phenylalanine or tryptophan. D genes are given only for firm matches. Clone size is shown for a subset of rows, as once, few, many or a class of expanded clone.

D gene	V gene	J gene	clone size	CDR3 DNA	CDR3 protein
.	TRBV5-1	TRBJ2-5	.	TGCGCCAGCAAGGTATCTGGGGGGGCCGGGGAGACCCAGTACTTC	CASKVSGGAGETQYF
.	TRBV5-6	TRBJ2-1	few	TGTGCCAGCAGCTTCGAGCAGGATGAGCAGTTCTTC	CASSFEQDEQFF
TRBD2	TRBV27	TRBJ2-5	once	TGTGCCAGCAGTTTTGGGAGAGGACTAGCGGGGGAAGAGACCCAGTACTTC	CASSFGRGLAGEETQYF
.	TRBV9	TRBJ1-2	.	TGTGCCAGCAGCGTCAGAGACAGCTATGGCTACACCTTC	CASSVRDSYGYTF
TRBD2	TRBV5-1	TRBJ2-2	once	TGCGCCAGCAGCTTCTACACTAGCGGGGGGAACACCGGGGAGCTGTTTTTT	CASSFYTSGGNTGELFF
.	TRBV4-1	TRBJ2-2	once	TGCGCCAGCAGCCAAGATCCCTTTGGAGGGAGTTATATCGGGGAGCTGTTTTTT	CASSQDPFGGSYIGELFF
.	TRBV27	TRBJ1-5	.	TGTGCCAGCAGTTTATCGGACGGCCATCAGCCCCAGCATTTT	CASSLSDGHQPQHF
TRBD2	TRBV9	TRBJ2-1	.	TGTGCCAGCAACGTGGCGGGAGGGGGTTACAATGAGCAGTTCTTC	CASNVAGGGYNEQFF
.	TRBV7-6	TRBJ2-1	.	TGTGCCAGCAGCTTAGACAGGGGGGAGGGTGAGCAGTTCTTC	CASSLDRGEGEQFF
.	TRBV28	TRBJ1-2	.	TGTGCCAGCAGTCCTCTCGGGGCAGGGCCTGTCTATGGCTACACCTTC	CASSPLGAGPVYGYTF
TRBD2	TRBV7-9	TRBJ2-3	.	TGTGCCAGCCTCGTATTGACTAGCGGAAACACAGATACGCAGTATTTT	CASLVLTSGNTDTQYF
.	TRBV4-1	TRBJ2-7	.	TGCGCCAGCAGCCAAGTCGGCGTTGACTACGAGCAGTACTTC	CASSQVGVDYEQYF
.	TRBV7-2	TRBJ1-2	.	TGTGCCAGCAGCTTAGTGCCGGACTACTATGGCTACACCTTC	CASSLVPDYYGYTF
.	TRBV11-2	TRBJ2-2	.	TGTGCCAGCAGCTTAGGGGTAGGCGGGGAGCTGTTTTTT	CASSLGVGGELFF
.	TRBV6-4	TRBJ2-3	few	TGTGCCAGCAGTGACTCAGTCACAGATACGCAGTATTTT	CASSDSVTDTQYF
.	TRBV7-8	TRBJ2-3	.	TGTGCCAGCAGCCTCCCCACAGATACGCAGTATTTT	CASSLPTDTQYF
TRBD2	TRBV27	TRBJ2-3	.	TGTGCCAGCAGTTTATCAACACTAGCGGGGGGGCCGACAGATACGCAGTATTTT	CASSLSTLAGGPTDTQYF
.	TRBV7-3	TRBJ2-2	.	TGTGCCAGCAGCGCCCCAGGGGGGGACGGGGAGCTGTTTTTT	CASSAPGGDGELFF
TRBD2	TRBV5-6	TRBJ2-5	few	TGTGCCAGCAGCTTAGGACTAGCGGGAGGAGAGACCCAGTACTTC	CASSLGLAGGETQYF
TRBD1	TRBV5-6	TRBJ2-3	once	TGTGCCAGCAGCTCCGGGACAGGGGGATCCTTTGGTACGCAGTATTTT	CASSSGTGGSFGTQYF
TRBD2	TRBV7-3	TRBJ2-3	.	TGTGCCAGCAGCTTAAGCGGGGGGACAGATACGCAGTATTTT	CASSLSGGTDTQYF
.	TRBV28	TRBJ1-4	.	TGTGCCAGCACCCTTTGGGGGGGTCGGGAAAAACTGTTTTTT	CASTLWGGREKLFF
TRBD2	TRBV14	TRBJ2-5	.	TGTGCCAGCAGCCAAGCCCCCTGGGAGGGGATAACAGGTACCCACCAAGAGACCCAGTACTTC	CASSQAPWEGITGTHQETQYF
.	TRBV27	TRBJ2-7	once	TGTGCCAGCAGTTTAAGGGGACTCAAGTACGAGCAGTACTTC	CASSLRGLKYEQYF
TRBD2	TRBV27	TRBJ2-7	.	TGTGCCAGTTGCACCCCGGGTAGCGGGGGGGGGATCTACGAGCAGTACTTC	CASCTPGSGGGIYEQYF
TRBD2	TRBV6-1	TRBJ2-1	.	TGTGCTTGTGGGACTAGCGGGGACTACAATGAGCAGTTCTTC	CACGTSGDYNEQFF
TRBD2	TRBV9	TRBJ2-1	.	TGTGCCAGCAGCCCTTGGGGAGGGGATGAGCAGTTCTTC	CASSPWGGDEQFF
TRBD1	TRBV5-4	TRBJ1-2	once	TGTGCCAGCAGTTCACAGGGGGCCTATGGCTACACCTTC	CASSSQGAYGYTF
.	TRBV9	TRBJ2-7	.	TGTGCCAGCGGGAGGGGGGAAGGTCGCTCCTACGAGCAGTACTTC	CASGRGEGRSYEQYF
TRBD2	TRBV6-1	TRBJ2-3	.	TGTGCCAGCAGTGCCCTAGCGGACACAGATACGCAGTATTTT	CASSALADTDTQYF
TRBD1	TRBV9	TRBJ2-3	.	TGTGCCAGCAGCCGGACAGGCCTCACAGATACGCAGTATTTT	CASSRTGLTDTQYF
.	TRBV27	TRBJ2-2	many	TGTGCCAGCAGTCAAAACACCGGGGAGCTGTTTTTT	CASSQNTGELFF
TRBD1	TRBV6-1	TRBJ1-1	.	TGTGCCAGCCAGGGGTGGACAGGTATGAACACTGAAGCTTTCTTT	CASQGWTGMNTEAFF
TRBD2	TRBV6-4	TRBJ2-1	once	TGTGCCAGCAGTGCGACTAGCGGGAGCCCACATGAGCAGTTCTTC	CASSATSGSPHEQFF
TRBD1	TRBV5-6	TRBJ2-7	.	TGTGCCAGCAGCTCCGGGACAGGGAACCCCTACGAGCAGTACTTC	CASSSGTGNPYEQYF
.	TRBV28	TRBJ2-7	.	TGTGCCAGCAGTTTTCTGGGGGAGCAGTACTTC	CASSFLGEQYF
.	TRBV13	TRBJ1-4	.	TGTGCCAGCCGGGAGGGGAACGATGAAAAACTGTTTTTT	CASREGNDEKLFF
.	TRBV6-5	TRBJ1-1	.	TGTGCCAGCAGGCAGGGCTACACTGAAGCTTTCTTT	CASRQGYTEAFF